Following are 32 T cell receptor beta chains from one sample sequenced in a study of blood T cell repertoires in COVID-19. Assay: immunoSEQ multiplex PCR; the TCRdb copy retains only in-frame clones and omits some. The sample holds 190,000 or so clones, 87% seen once. The sequenced material came from peripheral blood. These TCRs come from a man aged 60-69 years who had recovered from COVID-19.

This rearrangement joins TRBV6-6 to TRBJ2-3; 7 nucleotides line up with TRBD1. The CDR3 consists of 14 residues. V trimming: 5 bases; J trimming: 1 base; junction bases outside the gene matches: 3. The germline V gene encodes CDR1 MNHNY and CDR2 SVGAGI (reference sequence). The CDR3 DNA sequence: TGTGCCAGCAGTCCAGGGGGTGGCACAGATACGCAGTATTTT. Translation: CASSPGGGTDTQYF.

The CDR3 here is CASSQDPSRGQAYEQYF. The CDR3 bases are TGCGCCAGCAGCCAAGATCCCAGTCGCGGACAAGCCTACGAGCAGTACTTC. The chain links TRBV4-1 to TRBJ2-7; D may be TRBD1 (5 bases). The CDR3 is 17 amino acids. Looked up from germline, CDR1 is MGHRA and CDR2 is YSYEKL. Trimming took 0 bases from V and 2 from J, leaving 17 bases between them.

V usage is TRBV11-2 and J usage is TRBJ1-1, with 7 bases lining up with TRBD1. Trimming at V came to 2 bases and at J to 11 bases, leaving 8 bases not matched to a gene. The CDR3 totals 13 residues. Germline V lookup: CDR1 SGHAT, CDR2 FQNNGV. The CDR3: CASSLSRKQGAFF. CDR3 DNA: TGTGCCAGCAGCTTATCGCGGAAACAGGGGGCTTTCTTT.

This clone appeared a single time. The chain joins TRBV6-5 to TRBJ1-1; tentatively, D is TRBD1 (6 bases). The V gene's germline CDR1 is MNHEY and CDR2 SVGAGI. Trimming pared 0 bases from V and 3 bases from J, leaving 11 bases between. The CDR3 sequence is 15 residues long. In nucleotides, the CDR3 is TGTGCCAGCAGTTACTCTAGCAGGGGTTACACTGAAGCTTTCTTT. As protein: CASSYSSRGYTEAFF.

This chain uses TRBV7-2 with TRBJ1-2, with 11 bases fitting TRBD1. Trimming removed 1 base from V and 7 bases from J; junction bases left unmatched: 5. This CDR3 is 15 amino acids long. CDR1 and CDR2 (germline): SGHTA, FQGNSA. CDR3 loop: CASSLVRTGGSGYTF. The CDR3 coding sequence is TGTGCCAGCAGCTTAGTGCGGACAGGGGGCAGTGGCTACACCTTC.

The V call is TRBV10-2, the J call TRBJ2-7; D unresolved. The CDR3 runs 14 residues. Germline lookup yields CDR1 WSHSY and CDR2 SAAADI. V was trimmed by 7 bases and J by 0 bases, leaving 13 bases between them. CDR3 bases: TGCGCCAGCAATTTGGCCTCAAGCTCCTACGAGCAGTACTTC. Encoded protein: CASNLASSSYEQYF.

The chain combines TRBV19 with TRBJ2-1; 8 bases are a match to TRBD1. With V trimmed by 5 bases and J by 9 bases, 3 bases remained unmatched. The CDR3 loop spans 12 amino acids. The germline V gene encodes CDR1 LNHDA and CDR2 SQIVND (reference sequence). The CDR3 protein is CASSSQGGEQFF. The DNA for the CDR3 is TGTGCCAGTAGTTCACAGGGGGGTGAGCAGTTCTTC.

The rearrangement links TRBV7-6 to TRBJ1-2; no firm D call. Germline V gene data show CDR1 as SGHVS and CDR2 as FNYEAQ. CDR3 length equals 16 residues. V was shortened by 1 base and J by 5 bases, with 17 bases between the two germline ends. CDR3 sequence (DNA): TGTGCCAGCAGCTTAGTATCCGTGGAGGGCGGGTATGGCTACACCTTC. Amino acid sequence: CASSLVSVEGGYGYTF.

The chain links TRBV5-4 to TRBJ1-1; TRBD1 aligns across 9 bases. The CDR3 length is 14 residues. Per the germline V gene, CDR1 is SGHNT and CDR2 is YYREEE (reference sequence). J was trimmed by 5 bases and V by 4 bases; bases with no gene match: 6. This CDR3 reads CASSGRTGVTEAFF. The CDR3 DNA sequence: TGTGCCAGCAGCGGACGGACAGGGGTGACTGAAGCTTTCTTT.

This clone has a single count. This chain uses TRBV11-2 with TRBJ2-7, with TRBD2 matching 7 bases. Looked up from germline, CDR1 is SGHAT and CDR2 is FQNNGV. Germline trimming cut 5 bases from V and 3 bases from J; bases unmatched to any gene: 7. CDR3 length: 14 residues. CDR3 sequence: CASSRGREVYEQYF. In DNA form, the CDR3 reads TGTGCCAGCAGCCGGGGGAGGGAGGTCTACGAGCAGTACTTC. Full variable domain (rest looked up from reference TRBV11-2 and TRBJ2-7): EAGVAQSPRYKIIEKRQSVAFWCNPISGHATLYWYQQILGQGPKLLIQFQNNGVVDDSQLPKDRFSAERLKGVDSTLKIQPAKLEDSAVYLCASSRGREVYEQYFGPGTRLTVT.

The CDR3 DNA reads as TGCGCCAGCAGCATCATAGCGGGGGGCGAGCAGTACTTC. Translating gives CASSIIAGGEQYF. The V gene is TRBV5-1, the J gene TRBJ2-7, with 10 bases that match TRBD2. The CDR3 is 13 residues long. Germline CDR1 SGHRS, CDR2 YFSETQ. V shed 4 bases, J shed 6 bases, and the junction held 4 bases outside the gene matches.

The chain recombines TRBV7-2 with TRBJ1-5; D is perhaps TRBD1 (6 bases). V gave up 3 bases and J gave up 6 bases, with 18 bases separating them. The CDR3 is 16 residues long. Germline CDR1 is SGHTA and CDR2 is FQGNSA. The CDR3 bases are TGTGCCAGCAGCTTCTTGGACAGTCGGGTTAGTCAGCCCCAGCATTTT. Translating it yields CASSFLDSRVSQPQHF.

This rearrangement joins TRBV5-4 to TRBJ2-3; 9 bases match TRBD2. This CDR3 is built from 16 residues. V shed 0 bases and J 4 bases; nucleotides not matched to a gene: 6. Germline values: CDR1 SGHNT, CDR2 YYREEE (reference sequence). CDR3 in amino acids: CASSLDFSGSSDTQYF. DNA for the CDR3: TGTGCCAGCAGCTTGGATTTTAGCGGGAGTTCAGATACGCAGTATTTT.

The V call is TRBV3-1 (or the pseudogene TRBV3-2), the J call TRBJ1-4; possibly TRBD1 for D (5 bases). The CDR3 sequence is 18 residues long. Between the trimmed V and J ends, which lost 0 bases and 6 bases, there was a span of 20 bases. The V gene's germline CDR1 is LGHDT and CDR2 YNNKEL (reference sequence). As DNA, the CDR3 is TGTGCCAGCAGCCAAGAATATGGGACCAGGGAGGCCGATGAAAAACTGTTTTTT. This encodes CASSQEYGTREADEKLFF.

The chain links TRBV18 to TRBJ1-1, with a tentative D call TRBD1 (5 bases). In germline, CDR1 is KGHSH, CDR2 LQKENI. Between the trimmed V and J ends, which lost 3 bases and 4 bases, there was a span of 15 bases. The CDR3 is 15 amino acids. CDR3 DNA: TGTGCCAGCTCACCTGGGACCGGGAGGAGCACTGAAGCTTTCTTT. Its protein is CASSPGTGRSTEAFF.

The rearrangement links TRBV18 to TRBJ2-3; TRBD2 agrees at 8 bases. There are 17 residues in the CDR3. Germline V gene sequence: CDR1 KGHSH, CDR2 LQKENI. V lost 2 bases, J lost 0 bases, and 7 bases stayed unmatched. In DNA, the CDR3 is TGTGCCAGCTCACCAAGACAAGCGGGGGCTAGCACAGATACGCAGTATTTT. Translated, it gives CASSPRQAGASTDTQYF.

CDR3 nucleotides: TGTGCCAGTAGTATCGGCGGGGTTGGGACCCAGTACTTC. It translates to CASSIGGVGTQYF. The chain couples TRBV19 to TRBJ2-5; D is possibly TRBD2 (6 bases). The germline V gene encodes CDR1 LNHDA and CDR2 SQIVND (reference sequence). The V and J ends lost 3 bases and 7 bases respectively, with 12 bases between them. CDR3 length: 13 residues. Complete variable domain (other parts from reference TRBV19 and TRBJ2-5): DGGITQSPKYLFRKEGQNVTLSCEQNLNHDAMYWYRQDPGQGLRLIYYSQIVNDFQKGDIAEGYSVSREKKESFPLTVTSAQKNPTAFYLCASSIGGVGTQYFGPGTRLLVL.

This chain joins TRBV30 and TRBJ1-2; D uncertain. The CDR3 runs to 13 residues. Germline V lookup: CDR1 GTSNPN, CDR2 SVGIG (reference sequence). V was clipped by 0 bases and J by 2 bases, with 7 bases between them. DNA for the CDR3: TGTGCCTGGAGTGTACTAGGGAACTATGGCTACACCTTC. It yields the protein CAWSVLGNYGYTF. Full variable domain (remainder filled in from reference TRBV30 and TRBJ1-2): SQTIHQWPATLVQPVGSPLSLECTVEGTSNPNLYWYRQAAGRGLQLLFYSVGIGQISSEVPQNLSASRPQDRQFILSSKKLLLSDSGFYLCAWSVLGNYGYTFGSGTRLTVV.

The CDR3 nucleotides read TGTGCCAGCAGCGACAGGGGTTCAGGAAACACCATATATTTT. Protein sequence: CASSDRGSGNTIYF. This chain uses TRBV9 with TRBJ1-3; 7 bases line up with TRBD1. This CDR3 is built from 14 residues. Trimming removed 3 bases from V and 4 bases from J; junction bases left unmatched: 4. Germline-derived CDR1 and CDR2 are SGDLS and YYNGEE.

The chain carries TRBV12-3 or TRBV12-4 and TRBJ2-5; D is perhaps TRBD1 (5 bases). Trimming took off 3 bases at V and 6 bases at J, with 11 bases between the two ends. CDR3 length: 13 residues. CDR3 amino acids: CASSFGRVKTQYF. The CDR3 DNA is TGTGCCAGCAGTTTTGGCAGGGTTAAGACCCAGTACTTC.

V and J are TRBV14 and TRBJ2-7; D gene uncertain. Germline assignment: CDR1 SGHDN and CDR2 FVKESK. The length of the CDR3 is 11 residues. The ends were cut back, 5 bases at V and 8 bases at J, with 10 bases in the middle. The CDR3 here is CASSYGEKQYF. The CDR3 bases are TGTGCCAGCAGCTATGGAGAGAAGCAGTACTTC.

This chain links TRBV19 with TRBJ2-1; D ambiguous. The CDR3 contains 11 residues. Germline V gene lookup returns CDR1 LNHDA and CDR2 SQIVND (reference sequence). Trimming removed 6 bases at V and 4 bases at J, with 4 bases between. The CDR3: CASSRYNEQFF. CDR3 sequence (DNA): TGTGCCAGTAGCAGGTACAATGAGCAGTTCTTC.

This clone was seen only a few times. This chain connects TRBV4-1 to TRBJ1-2; a possible D gene is TRBD1 (6 bases). V lost 1 base and J 4 bases, leaving 16 bases between the germline ends. CDR3 length equals 16 residues. The germline V gene encodes CDR1 MGHRA and CDR2 YSYEKL. The CDR3, as DNA: TGCGCCAGCAGCCAAGGTACAGGGCCAACTCTCTATGGCTACACCTTC. It is translated as CASSQGTGPTLYGYTF.

This chain connects TRBV6-5 to TRBJ1-1, with a possible D match to TRBD1 (5 bases). V was cut by 6 bases and J by 2 bases, with 13 bases left in between. Germline V lookup: CDR1 MNHEY, CDR2 SVGAGI. The CDR3 length is 14 residues. In DNA form, the CDR3 reads TGTGCCAGCAGCGCGGGGGTAGTTAACACTGAAGCTTTCTTT. Residues: CASSAGVVNTEAFF.

The chain is built from TRBV30 and TRBJ1-3; D call uncertain. In germline, CDR1 is GTSNPN, CDR2 SVGIG (reference sequence). Trimming shortened V by 2 bases and J by 4 bases, and 12 bases separated the two germline ends. CDR3 length: 14 amino acids. CDR3 sequence: CAWSLWQAGNTIYF. CDR3 coding DNA: TGTGCCTGGAGTCTCTGGCAGGCCGGAAACACCATATATTTT.

This chain uses TRBV12-3 or TRBV12-4 with TRBJ2-1, with TRBD2 identical over 10 bases. The CDR3 extends over 13 amino acids. After removal of 6 bases from V and 6 bases from J, the junction contained 2 bases not matched to a gene. The CDR3 is CASRSGGANEQFF. Written as DNA, the CDR3 is TGTGCCAGCAGGAGCGGGGGGGCCAATGAGCAGTTCTTC.

The chain carries TRBV7-2 and TRBJ1-5; no definite D call. The V and J ends lost 5 bases and 9 bases respectively, with 14 bases between them. Germline CDR1 SGHTA, CDR2 FQGNSA. CDR3 length: 13 amino acids. The CDR3 loop is CASSAPGRGPQHF. The DNA for the CDR3 is TGTGCCAGCAGCGCCCCTGGCCGTGGGCCCCAGCATTTT.

This clone came up once. J is TRBJ1-5 and V is TRBV20-1; D is uncertain. Germline values: CDR1 DFQATT, CDR2 SNEGSKA (reference sequence). Trimming cost V 3 bases and J 0 bases, with 6 bases left between them. There are 13 residues in the CDR3. DNA of the CDR3: TGCAGTGCTAGTCGGGATAGCAATCAGCCCCAGCATTTT. Its protein is CSASRDSNQPQHF.

The V gene is TRBV29-1, the J gene TRBJ2-4; weak D call: TRBD2 (6 bases). Germline V gives CDR1 SQVTM, CDR2 ANQGSEA. The CDR3 has 12 amino acids. V dropped 4 bases and J dropped 6 bases, with 10 bases sitting between them. CDR3 nucleotides: TGCAGCGTTGCGGGACTTCTAAACATTCAGTACTTC. It codes for CSVAGLLNIQYF. Full variable domain (missing parts from reference TRBV29-1 and TRBJ2-4): SAVISQKPSRDICQRGTSLTIQCQVDSQVTMMFWYRQQPGQSLTLIATANQGSEATYESGFVIDKFPISRPNLTFSTLTVSNMSPEDSSIYLCSVAGLLNIQYFGAGTRLSVL.

The chain employs TRBV12-3 or TRBV12-4 and TRBJ1-2, with TRBD1 as a possible D gene (5 bases). Trimming removed 6 bases at V and 3 bases at J, with 8 bases between. There are 12 residues in the CDR3. The CDR3 region is CASRGTYYGYTF. CDR3 nucleotide sequence: TGTGCCAGCAGAGGGACTTACTATGGCTACACCTTC.

The V and J genes are TRBV10-1 and TRBJ2-1; the match to TRBD1 covers 8 bases. Germline V gene lookup returns CDR1 WNHNN and CDR2 SYGVQD (reference sequence). The V and J ends lost 8 bases and 2 bases, in that order; junction bases with no gene match: 11. The CDR3 has 16 residues. CDR3 region: CASSNTGTGTYNEQFF. The CDR3 DNA reads as TGCGCCAGCTCAAACACCGGGACAGGCACCTACAATGAGCAGTTCTTC.

V gene TRBV30 combines with J gene TRBJ1-1, with TRBD1 matching 7 bases. CDR3 length equals 14 residues. Unmatched junction bases numbered 5, after V lost 3 bases and J lost 1 base. In germline, CDR1 is GTSNPN, CDR2 SVGIG (reference sequence). The CDR3 sequence: CAWRPPGGNTEAFF. The DNA of the CDR3 is TGTGCCTGGAGACCCCCAGGGGGGAACACTGAAGCTTTCTTT.